This paragraph reports one TCR delta chain. Its target is unknown. Germline CDR1 reads TSWWSYY; CDR2 reads QGS. J lost 3 bases, V lost 5 bases, and 8 bases had no gene match. The CDR3 is 15 amino acids. This record belongs to a study of Vδ1+ human thymocytes. Vdelta1+ thymocyte sorts reached between about 97% and 99.6% purity. Regarding the study as a whole: Despite high sort purity, around 19% of thymic T cell receptor delta sequences were Vdelta2. Highly polyclonal TRG and TRD repertoires with Gaussian CDR3 length distributions appeared in thymus.

RNA was extracted from the cells and then reverse transcribed. Multiplex PCR used pooled V-gene forward primers and a constant-region reverse primer to amplify CDR3s. TCRdb fed the multiplex PCR reads to CATT. The table shows around 76,000 delta-chain clones, with 30% to 40% occurring only once. The TCR was taken from a boy in the first two years of life who had congenital heart surgery. The gene calls are TRDV1 and TRDJ1; 8 bases line up with TRDD3. The source material was Vdelta1+ gamma-delta thymocytes from the thymus. Subset indicated: FACS-sorted CD3+ TCRalphabeta- TCRVdelta1+ TCRVdelta2- thymocytes. CDR3 residues: CALGNDWGISDKLIF. CDR3 DNA: TGTGCTCTTGGGAACGATTGGGGGATCTCCGATAAACTCATCTTT.